These 17 T cell receptor beta chains were sequenced from one sample in a study of blood T cell repertoires in COVID-19. The table came from immunoSEQ multiplex PCR; TCRdb's copy has only in-frame clones and leaves some out. The sample holds about 400,000 clones, roughly nine tenths seen once. Material: PBMCs or T cells enriched from blood (not recorded which). Receptors were obtained from a woman in her 30s who had recovered from COVID-19.

V and J are TRBV23-1 and TRBJ1-2, with 9 bases that match TRBD1. TRBV23-1 is an ORF for which the function is uncertain. With 2 bases clipped from V and 7 bases from J, the junction kept 5 bases outside the gene matches. This CDR3 contains 14 residues. CDR3 nucleotides: TGCGCCAGCAGTCAACCCGGGACAGGGTGTGGCTACACCTTC. It codes for CASSQPGTGCGYTF.

The chain links TRBV28 to TRBJ2-1; 11 bases map to TRBD2. After removal of 2 bases from V and 7 bases from J, the junction contained 7 bases not matched to a gene. Germline assignment: CDR1 MDHEN and CDR2 SYDVKM. The CDR3 sequence is 16 residues long. CDR3 sequence reads: CASSLKLAGVRNEQFF. The CDR3 DNA reads TGTGCCAGCAGTTTAAAACTAGCGGGAGTTCGGAATGAGCAGTTCTTC.

The V and J genes are TRBV27 and TRBJ1-2; 7 nucleotides line up with TRBD1. Germline CDR1 and CDR2: MNHEY and SMNVEV (reference sequence). Losses at the gene ends were 4 bases for V and 0 bases for J; bases not matched to a gene: 14. This CDR3 spans 18 amino acids. Written as DNA, the CDR3 is TGTGCCAGCAGTTCGGCCCCAGGGGGAGTGAGGTCTAACTATGGCTACACCTTC. Translated, it gives CASSSAPGGVRSNYGYTF.

The rearrangement uses TRBV28 and TRBJ1-1; a weak D match, TRBD1 (5 bases). The ends were cut back, 8 bases at V and 4 bases at J, with 14 bases in the middle. The germline CDR1 and CDR2 sequences are MDHEN and SYDVKM. There are 13 residues in the CDR3. In DNA, the CDR3 is TGTGCCAGCTGTGGGGCGCCGGGCACTGAAGCTTTCTTT. Translation gives CASCGAPGTEAFF.

The chain combines TRBV6-5 with TRBJ2-5; 8 nucleotides line up with TRBD1. The CDR3 totals 15 residues. V was clipped by 3 bases and J by 5 bases; unmatched bases: 8. Per the germline V gene, CDR1 is MNHEY and CDR2 is SVGAGI. The DNA for the CDR3 is TGTGCCAGCAGTTATTGGTGGGACAGGACTGAGACCCAGTACTTC. Amino acids: CASSYWWDRTETQYF.

The gene calls are TRBV2 and TRBJ2-3; 8 nucleotides align to TRBD1. This CDR3 comprises 15 residues. J gave up 3 bases and V 4 bases, and 6 bases lay outside the gene matches. Germline CDR1 and CDR2: SNHLY and FYNNEI. The CDR3 sequence: CASSADRGRTDTQYF. CDR3 nucleotides: TGTGCCAGCAGTGCTGACAGGGGCAGGACAGATACGCAGTATTTT.

The sample holds one count of this clone. The DNA for the CDR3 is TGTGCCAGCAGCCCTACAGGGGGGGCAGATACGCAGTATTTT. Residues: CASSPTGGADTQYF. The chain joins TRBV7-9 to TRBJ2-3; D is perhaps TRBD1 (8 bases). The CDR3 has 14 amino acids. The germline CDR1 and CDR2 sequences are SEHNR and FQNEAQ (reference sequence). Trimming stripped 5 bases from V and 4 bases from J, with 13 bases between.

The rearrangement links TRBV27 to TRBJ1-2; 8 bases are a match to TRBD1. From germline, CDR1 is MNHEY and CDR2 SMNVEV (reference sequence). This CDR3 contains 16 residues. Trimming removed 5 bases from V and 6 bases from J; junction bases left unmatched: 14. For the CDR3, the DNA is TGTGCCAGCAGTCCGCAACGATGGACAGGGAAGGATGGCTACACCTTC. It yields the protein CASSPQRWTGKDGYTF.

J is TRBJ1-1 and V is TRBV9; possibly TRBD1 for D (6 bases). V was clipped by 0 bases and J by 7 bases, with 10 bases between them. This CDR3 region has 13 residues. CDR1 is SGDLS, CDR2 YYNGEE, per germline. CDR3 DNA sequence: TGTGCCAGCAGCGTAGGAGGGGGTGATGAAGCTTTCTTT. Residues: CASSVGGGDEAFF.

A single count supports this clone. This chain uses TRBV19 with TRBJ2-2, with 7 bases lining up with TRBD2. V lost 10 bases to trimming and J lost 7 bases; unmatched junction nucleotides: 9. The CDR3 loop spans 13 amino acids. Germline values: CDR1 LNHDA, CDR2 SQIVND (reference sequence). The CDR3, as DNA: TGTGCCATCACCGGGAGGCATGTCGGGGAGCTGTTTTTT. This gives the protein CAITGRHVGELFF.

The J gene is TRBJ2-3, the V gene TRBV3-1 (or the pseudogene TRBV3-2), with 7 bases identical to TRBD1. The junction had 5 bases not matched to a gene; V was cut back by 4 bases and J by 1 base. CDR3 length: 15 amino acids. Germline-derived CDR1 and CDR2 are LGHDT and YNNKEL (reference sequence). The DNA of the CDR3 is TGTGCCAGCAGCCTTAGGGGGCCTGGCACAGATACGCAGTATTTT. Its protein is CASSLRGPGTDTQYF.

This chain connects TRBV5-4 to TRBJ1-1; the D gene is possibly TRBD1 (6 bases). V lost 4 bases to trimming and J lost 2 bases, with 12 bases between them. The CDR3 totals 14 residues. The germline gives CDR1 SGHNT, CDR2 YYREEE (reference sequence). CDR3 DNA: TGTGCCAGCAGCCCGGGGGGGGCTAACACTGAAGCTTTCTTT. This encodes CASSPGGANTEAFF.

This rearrangement joins TRBV7-8 to TRBJ1-1; TRBD1 is a possible D gene (5 bases). CDR3 length equals 14 residues. Per germline, CDR1 SGHVS and CDR2 FQNEAQ. V was shortened by 8 bases and J by 1 base, with 14 bases between the two germline ends. The chain's CDR3 is CASASRQPNTEAFF. In DNA, the CDR3 is TGTGCCAGCGCATCGAGACAGCCGAACACTGAAGCTTTCTTT.

The chain recombines TRBV20-1 with TRBJ2-7; 10 positions agree with TRBD2. V gave up 3 bases and J gave up 4 bases; unmatched junction bases: 9. Germline assignment: CDR1 DFQATT and CDR2 SNEGSKA (reference sequence). This CDR3 is 15 amino acids long. The CDR3 reads CSASGLAGVPYEQYF. DNA of the CDR3: TGCAGTGCTAGTGGGCTAGCGGGAGTTCCTTACGAGCAGTACTTC.

In its sample, this clone was seen many times. This rearrangement joins TRBV6-4 to TRBJ2-3, with TRBD2 identical over 9 bases. J was trimmed by 0 bases and V by 5 bases; bases with no gene match: 3. This CDR3 contains 15 residues. Germline CDR1 and CDR2: MRHNA and SNTAGT. CDR3 amino acids: CASSSLAGSTDTQYF. CDR3 nucleotides: TGTGCCAGCAGTTCCCTAGCGGGGAGCACAGATACGCAGTATTTT.

This clone has a single count. The chain has TRBV19 and TRBJ2-7, with TRBD2 matching 13 bases. The ends lost 6 bases at V and 2 bases at J; junction bases unmatched: 4. Germline V gives CDR1 LNHDA, CDR2 SQIVND (reference sequence). This CDR3 contains 15 residues. CDR3 coding DNA: TGTGCCAGTAGCGACGGGACTAGCGGGACCTACGAGCAGTACTTC. It encodes CASSDGTSGTYEQYF.

The chain employs TRBV30 and TRBJ2-1, with D perhaps matching TRBD1 (5 bases). V lost 0 bases and J lost 9, with 18 bases in between. CDR3 length: 15 amino acids. Germline V gives CDR1 GTSNPN, CDR2 SVGIG (reference sequence). CDR3 nucleotide sequence: TGTGCCTGGAGTGTGGGCAGGGCTGGTTCAGGTGAGCAGTTCTTC. Residues: CAWSVGRAGSGEQFF.